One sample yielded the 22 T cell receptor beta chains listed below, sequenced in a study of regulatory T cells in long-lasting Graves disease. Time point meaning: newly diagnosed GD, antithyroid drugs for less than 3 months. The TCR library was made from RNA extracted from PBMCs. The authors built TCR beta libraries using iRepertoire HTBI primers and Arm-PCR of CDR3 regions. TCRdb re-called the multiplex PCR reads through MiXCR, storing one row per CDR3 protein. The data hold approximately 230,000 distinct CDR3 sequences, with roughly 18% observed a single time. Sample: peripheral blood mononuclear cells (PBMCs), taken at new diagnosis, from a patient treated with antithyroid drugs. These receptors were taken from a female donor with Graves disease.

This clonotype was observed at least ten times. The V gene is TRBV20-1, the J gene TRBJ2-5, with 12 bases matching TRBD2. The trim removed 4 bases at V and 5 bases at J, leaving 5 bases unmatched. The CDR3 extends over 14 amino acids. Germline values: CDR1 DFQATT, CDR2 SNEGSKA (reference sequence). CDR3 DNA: TGCAGTGCTACGCGACTAGCGGGAGTCGAGACCCAGTACTTC. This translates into CSATRLAGVETQYF.

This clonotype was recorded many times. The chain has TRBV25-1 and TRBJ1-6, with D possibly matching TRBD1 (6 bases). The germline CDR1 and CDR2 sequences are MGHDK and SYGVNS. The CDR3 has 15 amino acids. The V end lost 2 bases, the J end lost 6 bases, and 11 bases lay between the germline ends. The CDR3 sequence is CASSEPTGRNSPLHF. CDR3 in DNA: TGTGCCAGCAGTGAACCTACAGGGCGTAATTCACCCCTCCACTTT.

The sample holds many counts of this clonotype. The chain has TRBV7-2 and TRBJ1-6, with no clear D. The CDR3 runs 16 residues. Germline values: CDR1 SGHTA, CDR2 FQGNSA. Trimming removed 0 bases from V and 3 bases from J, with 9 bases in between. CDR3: CASSLAGPYYNSPLHF. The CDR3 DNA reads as TGTGCCAGCAGCTTAGCTGGGCCTTACTATAATTCACCCCTCCACTTT.

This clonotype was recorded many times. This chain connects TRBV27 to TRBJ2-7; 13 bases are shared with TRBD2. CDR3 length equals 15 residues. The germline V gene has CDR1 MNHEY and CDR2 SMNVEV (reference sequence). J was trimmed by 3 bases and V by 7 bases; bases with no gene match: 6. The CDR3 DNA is TGTGCCAGCACCGGACTAGCGGGAGATCGCTACGAGCAGTACTTC. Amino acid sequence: CASTGLAGDRYEQYF.

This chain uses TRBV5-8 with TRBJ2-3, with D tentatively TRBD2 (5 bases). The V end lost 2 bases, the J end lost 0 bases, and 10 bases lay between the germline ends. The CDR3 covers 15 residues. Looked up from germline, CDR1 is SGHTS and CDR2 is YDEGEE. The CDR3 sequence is CASSLGRRSTDTQYF. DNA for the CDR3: TGTGCCAGCAGCTTAGGCCGGAGGAGCACAGATACGCAGTATTTT.

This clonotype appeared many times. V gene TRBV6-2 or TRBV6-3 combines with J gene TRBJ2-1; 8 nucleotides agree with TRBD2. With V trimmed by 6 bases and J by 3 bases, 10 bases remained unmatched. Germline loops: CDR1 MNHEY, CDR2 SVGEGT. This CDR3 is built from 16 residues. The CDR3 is CASSRLSGAYYNEQFF. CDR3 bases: TGTGCCAGCAGCCGCCTTAGCGGGGCCTACTACAATGAGCAGTTCTTC.

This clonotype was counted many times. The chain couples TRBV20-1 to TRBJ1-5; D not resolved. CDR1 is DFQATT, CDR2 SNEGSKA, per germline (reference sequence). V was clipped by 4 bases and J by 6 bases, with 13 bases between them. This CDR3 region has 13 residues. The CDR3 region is CSAIWQASQPQHF. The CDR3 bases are TGCAGTGCTATTTGGCAGGCGAGTCAGCCCCAGCATTTT.

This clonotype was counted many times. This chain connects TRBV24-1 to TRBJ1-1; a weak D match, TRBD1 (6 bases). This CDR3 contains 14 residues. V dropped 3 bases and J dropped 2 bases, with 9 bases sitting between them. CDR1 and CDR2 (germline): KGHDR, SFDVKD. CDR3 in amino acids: CATSDPDRNTEAFF. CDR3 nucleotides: TGTGCCACCAGTGATCCGGACAGAAACACTGAAGCTTTCTTT.

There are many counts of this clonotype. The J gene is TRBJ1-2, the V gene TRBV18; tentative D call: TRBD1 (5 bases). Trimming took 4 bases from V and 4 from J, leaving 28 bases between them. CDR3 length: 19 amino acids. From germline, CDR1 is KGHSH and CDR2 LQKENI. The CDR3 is CASSQPWGRSSAPPYGYTF. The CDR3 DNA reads TGTGCCAGCTCACAACCATGGGGACGGAGCTCAGCCCCACCCTATGGCTACACCTTC.

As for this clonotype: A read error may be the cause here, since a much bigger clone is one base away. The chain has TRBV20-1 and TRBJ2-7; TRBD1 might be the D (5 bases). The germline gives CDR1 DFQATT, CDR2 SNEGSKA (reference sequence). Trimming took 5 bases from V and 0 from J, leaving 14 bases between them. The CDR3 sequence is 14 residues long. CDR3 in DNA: TGCAGTGCTCAGGGCAGAAAGAGCTCCTACGAGCAGTACTTC. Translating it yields CSAQGRKSSYEQYF.

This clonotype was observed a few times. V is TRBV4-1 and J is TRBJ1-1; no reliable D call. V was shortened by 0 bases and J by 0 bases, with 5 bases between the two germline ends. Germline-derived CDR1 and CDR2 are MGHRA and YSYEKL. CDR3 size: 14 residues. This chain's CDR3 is CASSQESMNTEAFF. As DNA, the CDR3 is TGCGCCAGCAGCCAAGAATCCATGAACACTGAAGCTTTCTTT.

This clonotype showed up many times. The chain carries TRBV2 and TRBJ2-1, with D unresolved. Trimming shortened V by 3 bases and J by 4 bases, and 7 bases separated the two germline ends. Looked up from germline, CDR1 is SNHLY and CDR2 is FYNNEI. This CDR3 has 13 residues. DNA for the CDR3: TGTGCCAGCAGTGAGGCGCGATACAATGAGCAGTTCTTC. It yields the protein CASSEARYNEQFF.

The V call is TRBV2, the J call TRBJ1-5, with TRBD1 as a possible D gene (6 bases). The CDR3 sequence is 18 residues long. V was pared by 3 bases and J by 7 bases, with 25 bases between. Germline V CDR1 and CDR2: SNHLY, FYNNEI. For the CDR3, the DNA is TGTGCCAGCAGTGATTGGGTCATGCGGACCCTGGGGGCCCAGCCCCAGCATTTT. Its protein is CASSDWVMRTLGAQPQHF.

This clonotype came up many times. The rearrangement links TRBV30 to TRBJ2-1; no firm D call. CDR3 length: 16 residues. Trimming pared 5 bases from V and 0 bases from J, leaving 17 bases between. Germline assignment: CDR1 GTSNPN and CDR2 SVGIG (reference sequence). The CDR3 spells CAWARYGQSSYNEQFF. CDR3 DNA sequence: TGTGCCTGGGCCCGTTACGGGCAAAGCTCCTACAATGAGCAGTTCTTC.

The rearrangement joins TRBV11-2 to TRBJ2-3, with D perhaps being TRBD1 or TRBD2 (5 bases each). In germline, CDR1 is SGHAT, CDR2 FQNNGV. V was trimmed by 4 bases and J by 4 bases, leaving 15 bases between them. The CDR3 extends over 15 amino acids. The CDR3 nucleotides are TGTGCCAGCAGCTCCTTGGGGGAACGCCCAGATACGCAGTATTTT. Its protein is CASSSLGERPDTQYF.

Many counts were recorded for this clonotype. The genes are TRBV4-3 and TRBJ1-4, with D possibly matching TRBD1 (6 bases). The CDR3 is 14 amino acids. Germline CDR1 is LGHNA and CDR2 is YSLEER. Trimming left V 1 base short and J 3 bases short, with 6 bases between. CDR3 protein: CASSQGTANEKLFF. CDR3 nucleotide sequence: TGCGCCAGCAGCCAAGGGACAGCTAATGAAAAACTGTTTTTT.

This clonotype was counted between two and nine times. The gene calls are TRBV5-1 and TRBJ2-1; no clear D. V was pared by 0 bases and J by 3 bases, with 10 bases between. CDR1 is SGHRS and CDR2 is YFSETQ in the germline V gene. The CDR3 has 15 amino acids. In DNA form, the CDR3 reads TGCGCCAGCAGCTTGGGCCTACCAAGCTACAATGAGCAGTTCTTC. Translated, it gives CASSLGLPSYNEQFF.

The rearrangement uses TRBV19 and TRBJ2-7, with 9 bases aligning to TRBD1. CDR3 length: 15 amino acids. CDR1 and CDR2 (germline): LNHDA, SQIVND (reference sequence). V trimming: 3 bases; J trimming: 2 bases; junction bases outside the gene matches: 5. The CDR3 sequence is CASSMYRGRAYEQYF. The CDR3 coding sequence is TGTGCCAGTAGTATGTACAGGGGGCGCGCCTACGAGCAGTACTTC. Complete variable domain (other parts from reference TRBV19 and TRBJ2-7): DGGITQSPKYLFRKEGQNVTLSCEQNLNHDAMYWYRQDPGQGLRLIYYSQIVNDFQKGDIAEGYSVSREKKESFPLTVTSAQKNPTAFYLCASSMYRGRAYEQYFGPGTRLTVT.

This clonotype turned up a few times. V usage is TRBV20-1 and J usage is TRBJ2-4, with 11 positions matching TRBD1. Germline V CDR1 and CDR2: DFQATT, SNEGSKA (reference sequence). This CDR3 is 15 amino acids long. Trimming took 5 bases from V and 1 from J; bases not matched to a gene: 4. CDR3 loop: CSAGGTGGAKNIQYF. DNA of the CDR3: TGCAGTGCTGGCGGGACAGGGGGGGCCAAAAACATTCAGTACTTC.

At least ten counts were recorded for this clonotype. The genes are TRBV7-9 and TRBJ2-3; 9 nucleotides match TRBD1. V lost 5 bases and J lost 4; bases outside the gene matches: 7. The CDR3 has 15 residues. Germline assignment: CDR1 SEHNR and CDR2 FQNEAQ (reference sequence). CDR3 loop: CASSNRDRDPDTQYF. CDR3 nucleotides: TGTGCCAGCAGCAACCGGGACAGGGACCCAGATACGCAGTATTTT.

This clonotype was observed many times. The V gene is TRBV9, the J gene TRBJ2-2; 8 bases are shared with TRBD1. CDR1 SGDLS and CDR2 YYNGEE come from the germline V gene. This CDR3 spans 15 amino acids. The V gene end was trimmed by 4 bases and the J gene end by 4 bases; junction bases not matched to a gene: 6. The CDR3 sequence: CASSPLGQATGELFF. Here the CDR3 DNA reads TGTGCCAGCAGCCCCCTGGGACAGGCCACCGGGGAGCTGTTTTTT.

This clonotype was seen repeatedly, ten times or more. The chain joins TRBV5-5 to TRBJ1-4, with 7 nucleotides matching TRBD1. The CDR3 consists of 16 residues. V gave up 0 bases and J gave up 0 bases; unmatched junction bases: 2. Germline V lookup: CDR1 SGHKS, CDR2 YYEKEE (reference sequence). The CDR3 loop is CASSLGDSATNEKLFF. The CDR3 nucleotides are TGTGCCAGCAGCTTGGGGGACAGTGCAACTAATGAAAAACTGTTTTTT.